A selection of T cell receptor beta chains follows, all from one sample in a study of Ad26.COV2.S vaccination and SARS-CoV-2 variants. Assay used: immunoSEQ multiplex PCR; TCRdb lists only in-frame clones, some missing. This sample has 440,000 or so clones, with nearly 90% found just once. Material: peripheral blood, obtained in a trial of Ad26.COV2.S vaccine versus placebo. The origin of the receptors is a person aged 18-60 years who received the Ad26.COV2.S COVID-19 vaccine or a placebo. Each CDR3 is given with its conserved first and last residue. The D gene is left open where the match is weak. Clone sizes are given selectively: once, few, many, or a class where the clone is expanded.

TRBJ1-1	TRBV4-3	TRBD1	-	15	TGCGCCAGCCGACCTCGTCAGGGGGAAAACACTGAAGCTTTCTTT	CASRPRQGENTEAFF
TRBJ2-2	TRBV4-1	TRBD2	-	19	TGCGCCAGCAGCCAAGATCGGGGACTAGCGGGGACGAACACCGGGGAGCTGTTTTTT	CASSQDRGLAGTNTGELFF
TRBJ2-2	TRBV5-4	TRBD2	-	16	TGTGCCAGCAGCTTGGGGGTAGCGGGAGCGGCCGGGGAGCTGTTTTTT	CASSLGVAGAAGELFF
TRBJ1-1	TRBV6-5	TRBD1	-	15	TGTGCCAGCAGGAAATGGACAGGGATGAACACTGAAGCTTTCTTT	CASRKWTGMNTEAFF
TRBJ1-5	TRBV28	-	-	14	TGTGCCAGCAGTTTATCCCGAAGAAATCAGCCCCAGCATTTT	CASSLSRRNQPQHF
TRBJ1-2	TRBV5-5	-	-	14	TGTGCCAGCAGCGCGGACACTTTTCCCCATGGCTACACCTTC	CASSADTFPHGYTF
TRBJ1-2	TRBV29-1	-	-	13	TGCAGCGTTGAAGTGGTACAGCACCGTGGCTACACCTTC	CSVEVVQHRGYTF
TRBJ1-2	TRBV30	-	-	10	TGTGCCTGGAGTGGTAGTGGCTACACCTTC	CAWSGSGYTF
TRBJ2-5	TRBV4-2	-	-	16	TGTGCCAGCAGCCAAGAGGGGGGAAGACACCAAGAGACCCAGTACTTC	CASSQEGGRHQETQYF
TRBJ1-2	TRBV9	-	many	15	TGTGCCAGCAGCCCGTCTTCAGGCAGTAACTATGGCTACACCTTC	CASSPSSGSNYGYTF
TRBJ2-2	TRBV7-2	TRBD1	-	18	TGTGCCAGCAGCTTAGCTGCCGCCGGACAGGGACTCTCCGGGGAGCTGTTTTTT	CASSLAAAGQGLSGELFF
TRBJ2-2	TRBV19	-	-	16	TGTGCCAGTAGTATAAGAAGGGTGGGAGATACCGGGGAGCTGTTTTTT	CASSIRRVGDTGELFF
TRBJ2-1	TRBV5-6	-	-	13	TGTGCCAGCAGCTTGGGGCCGGAAAATGAGCAGTTCTTC	CASSLGPENEQFF
TRBJ1-1	TRBV5-1	-	-	14	TGCGCCAGCAGCTTGGGCAGCCCGAACACTGAAGCTTTCTTT	CASSLGSPNTEAFF
TRBJ1-2	TRBV6-5	-	-	12	TGTGCCGCCGGGACCGGGGTATTTGGCTACACCTTC	CAAGTGVFGYTF
TRBJ1-1	TRBV29-1	-	-	14	TGCAGCGTTGGCCTTGGAGGGGCCGGGACTGAAGCTTTCTTT	CSVGLGGAGTEAFF
TRBJ2-3	TRBV6-5	TRBD2	once	15	TGTGCCAGCAGGAGGACTAGCGGGGGCACAGATACGCAGTATTTT	CASRRTSGGTDTQYF
TRBJ2-7	TRBV5-4	TRBD1	-	15	TGTGCCAGCAGCCCCAACGACAGGGAAGTCGGCGAGCAGTACTTC	CASSPNDREVGEQYF
TRBJ2-1	TRBV5-1	TRBD2	-	13	TGCGCCACCGAAAGCGGGAGGGAGGGTGAGCAGTTCTTC	CATESGREGEQFF
TRBJ2-2	TRBV18	TRBD2	-	16	TGTGCCAGCTCCTCCCAGGCTAGCGGTTTCACCGGGGAGCTGTTTTTT	CASSSQASGFTGELFF